This TCR beta chain was captured by sequencing in a study of identical twins. TCRdb independently ran MiXCR on the 5' RACE reads; one entry per CDR3 protein. The sample contains about 150,000 distinct CDR3 sequences, roughly 3.3% of which appear only once. With 0 bases clipped from V and 8 bases from J, the junction kept 15 bases outside the gene matches. The CDR3 totals 18 residues. Germline CDR1 reads MNHNS; CDR2 reads SASEGT. This clonotype was counted ten times or more. Material for sequencing was memory T cells sorted from blood. This chain uses TRBV6-1 with TRBJ2-3, with 9 bases lining up with TRBD1. The TCR originated in a man aged 18 to 30 in good health. The CDR3 here is CASSEASGTGSLGGTQYF. Here the CDR3 DNA reads TGTGCCAGCAGTGAAGCTTCCGGGACAGGGTCTTTAGGGGGTACGCAGTATTTT.